A single sample is the source of the 17 T cell receptor beta chains below, sequenced in a study of T cell repertoires in cytomegalovirus infection. Their recognized antigens are unknown. TCRdb independently ran MiXCR on the reads; one entry per CDR3 protein. This table holds about 900,000 distinct CDR3 sequences, 31% found once. The sequencing here drew on cultured CD8+ T cells from PBMCs, taken from culture after CMV antigen stimulation. These receptors originate from a human donor in good health (CMV status not recorded). Some clones in this sample may be carry-over from other donors' samples.

This clonotype came up a few times. V usage is TRBV6-2 or TRBV6-3 and J usage is TRBJ2-7, with 9 nucleotides matching TRBD1. V trimming: 5 bases; J trimming: 2 bases; junction bases outside the gene matches: 10. Germline CDR1 MNHEY, CDR2 SVGEGT. The CDR3 is 16 amino acids. DNA of the CDR3: TGTGCCAGCAGTCCGGCCGGGACAGGGATTACCTACGAGCAGTACGTC. Translated: CASSPAGTGITYEQYV.

This clonotype was detected only a few times. This chain joins TRBV5-1 and TRBJ1-6; D is unresolved. The CDR3 consists of 17 residues. Germline V gene sequence: CDR1 SGHRS, CDR2 YFSETQ. V dropped 3 bases and J dropped 0 bases, with 13 bases sitting between them. CDR3 in DNA: TGCGCCAGCAGCTGGTCCGGAGATAGCTCCTATAATTCACCCCTCCACTTT. Translating it yields CASSWSGDSSYNSPLHF.

This clonotype was counted a few times. The gene calls are TRBV9 and TRBJ2-1, with TRBD2 as a possible D gene (5 bases). CDR1 and CDR2 (germline): SGDLS, YYNGEE. The V and J ends lost 6 bases and 2 bases respectively, with 12 bases between them. The CDR3 extends over 14 amino acids. CDR3 sequence (DNA): TGTGCCAGCACCGGACGGGATACCTACAATGAGCAGTTCTTC. It yields the protein CASTGRDTYNEQFF.

The chain couples TRBV19 to TRBJ1-6; D gene uncertain. Looked up from germline, CDR1 is LNHDA and CDR2 is SQIVND (reference sequence). The CDR3 extends over 15 amino acids. V lost 3 bases and J lost 7, with 13 bases in between. CDR3 in DNA: TGTGCCAGTAGTATTTTGGATATGGGGAATTCACCCCTCCACTTT. This sequence encodes CASSILDMGNSPLHF.

This clonotype appeared a few times. The chain recombines TRBV5-1 with TRBJ2-1; D perhaps matches TRBD2 (6 bases). Per the germline V gene, CDR1 is SGHRS and CDR2 is YFSETQ. The germline V and J ends were trimmed by 0 bases and 7 bases, with 11 bases remaining between them. The CDR3 spans 14 residues. CDR3 region: CASSLAGDWNEQFF. DNA for the CDR3: TGCGCCAGCAGCTTGGCGGGGGACTGGAATGAGCAGTTCTTC.

This clonotype was counted a few times. The chain links TRBV7-9 to TRBJ2-1, with 7 bases identical to TRBD2. The length of the CDR3 is 13 residues. V shed 5 bases, J shed 5 bases, and the junction held 3 bases outside the gene matches. Per germline, CDR1 SEHNR and CDR2 FQNEAQ (reference sequence). CDR3 in amino acids: CASSPAGDNEQFF. CDR3 coding DNA: TGTGCCAGCAGCCCGGCGGGAGACAATGAGCAGTTCTTC.

V gene TRBV7-6 combines with J gene TRBJ2-3, with 11 bases that match TRBD1. V was pared by 4 bases and J by 6 bases, with 9 bases of the junction left unmatched. The CDR3 covers 16 residues. Looked up from germline, CDR1 is SGHVS and CDR2 is FNYEAQ. The CDR3 nucleotides read TGTGCCAGCAGCTCGCGGGGGACAGGGGGTCGTGATACGCAGTATTTT. Translated, it gives CASSSRGTGGRDTQYF.

For the CDR3, the DNA is TGTGCCACCGACGGACCTACTTTCCCCTACGAGCAGTACTTC. Protein product: CATDGPTFPYEQYF. The chain employs TRBV7-9 and TRBJ2-7; no clear D. The length of the CDR3 is 14 residues. CDR1 and CDR2 (germline): SEHNR, FQNEAQ (reference sequence). The V end lost 10 bases, the J end lost 2 bases, and 18 bases lay between the germline ends.

This clonotype was detected a few times. The chain employs TRBV10-3 and TRBJ2-2, with D unclear. Germline lookup yields CDR1 ENHRY and CDR2 SYGVKD. Trimming removed 0 bases from V and 6 bases from J, with 2 bases in between. The CDR3 spans 12 residues. The DNA of the CDR3 is TGTGCCATCAGTGAGTCTTCCGGGGAGCTGTTTTTT. This gives the protein CAISESSGELFF.

This chain joins TRBV5-1 and TRBJ2-1; 11 nucleotides align to TRBD2. CDR1 and CDR2 (germline): SGHRS, YFSETQ. This CDR3 has 17 amino acids. V lost 5 bases and J lost 7; bases outside the gene matches: 14. The CDR3 DNA reads TGCGCCAGCAGTTTAGAACCCGGGACTAGCGGTTTAAATGAGCAGTTCTTC. Amino acid sequence: CASSLEPGTSGLNEQFF.

This clonotype was detected many times. V usage is TRBV7-9 and J usage is TRBJ2-2; D unresolved. Germline V gene data show CDR1 as SEHNR and CDR2 as FQNEAQ (reference sequence). V dropped 5 bases and J dropped 7 bases, with 11 bases sitting between them. There are 13 residues in the CDR3. The CDR3 here is CASSTTWGGELFF. The CDR3 DNA sequence: TGTGCCAGCAGCACTACATGGGGCGGGGAGCTGTTTTTT.

This clonotype was seen a few times. This chain links TRBV19 with TRBJ2-7; 9 bases are shared with TRBD1. Germline CDR1 LNHDA, CDR2 SQIVND (reference sequence). V shed 9 bases and J 2 bases; nucleotides not matched to a gene: 11. This CDR3 region has 15 residues. CDR3 nucleotides: TGTGCCAGCCGTGGTTGGACAGGGGTCGCCTACGAGCAGTACTTC. Encoded protein: CASRGWTGVAYEQYF.

The genes are TRBV7-6 and TRBJ2-2; maybe TRBD1 (6 bases). Germline CDR1 and CDR2: SGHVS and FNYEAQ. CDR3 length equals 16 residues. V was clipped by 1 base and J by 2 bases, with 11 bases between them. CDR3 nucleotides: TGTGCCAGCAGCTTAGGGTGGGGGCGAAACACCGGGGAGCTGTTTTTT. Residues: CASSLGWGRNTGELFF.

The genes are TRBV4-3 and TRBJ1-2; possible D gene TRBD1, 5 bases. Trimming removed 4 bases from V and 1 base from J, with 13 bases in between. The CDR3 contains 15 residues. Germline CDR1 is LGHNA and CDR2 is YSLEER. DNA for the CDR3: TGCGCCAGCAGCCTCGAACCCGGGGGTAACTATGGCTACACCTTC. It encodes CASSLEPGGNYGYTF.

This clonotype turned up a few times. The genes are TRBV4-1 and TRBJ1-5, with D tentatively TRBD1 (5 bases). The germline V and J ends were trimmed by 0 bases and 4 bases, with 10 bases remaining between them. Germline V gene data show CDR1 as MGHRA and CDR2 as YSYEKL. CDR3 length: 15 residues. CDR3 bases: TGCGCCAGCAGCCAAGATCAGGGAATAAATCAGCCCCAGCATTTT. Encoded protein: CASSQDQGINQPQHF.

The chain combines TRBV6-5 with TRBJ1-6, with D maybe TRBD1 (6 bases). V lost 2 bases to trimming and J lost 7 bases, with 15 bases between them. The CDR3 is made up of 16 amino acids. Germline assignment: CDR1 MNHEY and CDR2 SVGAGI. CDR3 coding DNA: TGTGCCAGCAGTTACGCGGAACCAGGGGTGAATTCACCCCTCCACTTT. It specifies CASSYAEPGVNSPLHF.

The V gene is TRBV12-3 or TRBV12-4, the J gene TRBJ2-5; 10 bases align to TRBD2. The J segment lost 5 bases and the V segment lost 6 bases, leaving 12 bases of the junction unmatched. The CDR3 covers 16 residues. As DNA, the CDR3 is TGTGCCAGCAGAAGACTAGCGGGCCCCTCAGAGGAGACCCAGTACTTC. Translated, it gives CASRRLAGPSEETQYF.